This T cell receptor (beta chain) was recorded in a study of T cell repertoires in cytomegalovirus infection. Background on the study: Public signatures in TCR beta pointed to CMV infection and matching HLA type.

This clonotype was seen a handful of times. What it binds is not known. General study results and limits: CMV-specific HLA-C-restricted TCR beta clonotypes dominated the ex vivo response. People with CMV and the relevant HLA were identified by cumulative public TCR beta family frequency.

Via MiXCR, TCRdb re-called the reads, giving one row per CDR3 protein. Of about 350,000 distinct CDR3 sequences listed, about 35% are singletons. The CDR3 is 21 residues long. V shed 2 bases, J shed 3 bases, and the junction held 23 bases outside the gene matches. Germline CDR1 and CDR2: MDHEN and SYDVKM. The genes are TRBV28 and TRBJ2-7, with TRBD1 identical over 9 bases. The sequence came from a human donor in good health (CMV status not recorded). Some clones in this sample may be carry-over from other donors' samples. The specimen comprised cultured PBMCs, sampled from culture after CMV antigen stimulation. The CDR3 loop reads CASSLNLWGQGLEGGHYEQYF. The CDR3 DNA follows: TGTGCCAGCAGTTTAAACCTGTGGGGACAGGGTCTAGAGGGGGGCCACTACGAGCAGTACTTC. Filled out from reference TRBV28 and TRBJ2-7, the complete variable domain reads DVKVTQSSRYLVKRTGEKVFLECVQDMDHENMFWYRQDPGLGLRLIYFSYDVKMKEKGDIPEGYSVSREKKERFSLILESASTNQTSMYLCASSLNLWGQGLEGGHYEQYFGPGTRLTVT.